This T cell receptor beta chain appears in the sequencing data of a study of cytomegalovirus exposure and HLA in healthy donors. Findings of the study overall: Later, an analysis showed that TCR beta chains associated with HLA were more clonally expanded than others that were equally common. The majority of TCR sequences were rare, yet some public TCRs appeared in many donors. Within the data, a cluster of highly shared sequence variants was likely a sequencing artifact.

PCR was performed using 60 Vbeta and 13 Jbeta primers. Some clones are missing from TCRdb's copy, which holds only in-frame ones; the method was immunoSEQ multiplex PCR. In the table there are tens of thousands of clones, roughly 84% of which are singletons. This clone appeared a few times. The target antigen is unknown. One end of the junction is discordant with germline, which a read error may explain. The TCR comes from a woman in her 30s in good health and CMV-seronegative. The sequenced material came from PBMCs.

The DNA of the CDR3 is TGCAGCGTTGAATTGGGGACAGGGGCTTCCTTT. It yields the protein CSVELGTGASF. V is TRBV29-1 and J is TRBJ1-1; 10 bases fit TRBD1. Germline V gives CDR1 SQVTM, CDR2 ANQGSEA. This CDR3 spans 11 amino acids. Complete variable domain (other parts from reference TRBV29-1 and TRBJ1-1): SAVISQKPSRDICQRGTSLTIQCQVDSQVTMMFWYRQQPGQSLTLIATANQGSEATYESGFVIDKFPISRPNLTFSTLTVSNMSPEDSSIYLCSVELGTGASFGQGTRLTVV.